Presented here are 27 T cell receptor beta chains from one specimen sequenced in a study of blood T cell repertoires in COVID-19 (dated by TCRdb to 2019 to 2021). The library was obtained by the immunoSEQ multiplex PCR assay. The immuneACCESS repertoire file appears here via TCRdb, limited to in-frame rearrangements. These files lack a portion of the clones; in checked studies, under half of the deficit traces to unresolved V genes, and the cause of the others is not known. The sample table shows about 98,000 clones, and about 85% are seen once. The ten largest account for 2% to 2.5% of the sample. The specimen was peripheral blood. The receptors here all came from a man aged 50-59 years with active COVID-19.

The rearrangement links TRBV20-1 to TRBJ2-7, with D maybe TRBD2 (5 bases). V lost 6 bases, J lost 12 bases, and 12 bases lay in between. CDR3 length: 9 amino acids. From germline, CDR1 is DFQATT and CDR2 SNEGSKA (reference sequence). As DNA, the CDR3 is TGCAGTGCCACCGGGAAGTCGTACTTC. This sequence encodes CSATGKSYF.

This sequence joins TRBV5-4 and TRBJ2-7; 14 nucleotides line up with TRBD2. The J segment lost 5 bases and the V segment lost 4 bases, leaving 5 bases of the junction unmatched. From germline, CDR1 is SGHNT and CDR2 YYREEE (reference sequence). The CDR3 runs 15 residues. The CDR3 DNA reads TGTGCCAGCAGCCTAATGGGACTAGCGGGGGACGAGCAGTACTTC. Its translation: CASSLMGLAGDEQYF.

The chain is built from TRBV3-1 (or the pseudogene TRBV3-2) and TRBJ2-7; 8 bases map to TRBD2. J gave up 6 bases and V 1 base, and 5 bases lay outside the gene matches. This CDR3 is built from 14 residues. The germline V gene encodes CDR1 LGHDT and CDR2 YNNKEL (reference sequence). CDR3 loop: CASSQVGLAGEQYF. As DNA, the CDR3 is TGTGCCAGCAGCCAAGTTGGACTAGCCGGCGAGCAGTACTTC.

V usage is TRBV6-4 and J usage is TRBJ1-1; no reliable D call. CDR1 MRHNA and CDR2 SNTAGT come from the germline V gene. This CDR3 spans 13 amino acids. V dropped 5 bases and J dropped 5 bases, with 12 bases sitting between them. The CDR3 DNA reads TGTGCCAGCAGTCCCCGGGAGGGAACTGAAGCTTTCTTT. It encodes CASSPREGTEAFF.

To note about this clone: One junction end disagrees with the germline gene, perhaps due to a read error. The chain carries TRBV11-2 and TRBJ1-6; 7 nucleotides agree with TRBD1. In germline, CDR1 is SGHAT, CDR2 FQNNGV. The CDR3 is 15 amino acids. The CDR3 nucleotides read TGTGTCAGCAGCCCCGGGACAGTGTATAATTCACCCCTCCACTTT. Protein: CVSSPGTVYNSPLHF.

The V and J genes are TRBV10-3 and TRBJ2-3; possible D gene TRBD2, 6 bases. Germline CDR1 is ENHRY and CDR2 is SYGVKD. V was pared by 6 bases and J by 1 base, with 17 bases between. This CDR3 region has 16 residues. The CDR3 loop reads CAIRSWGGEGTDTQYF. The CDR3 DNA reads TGTGCCATCAGGTCATGGGGCGGGGAGGGCACAGATACGCAGTATTTT.

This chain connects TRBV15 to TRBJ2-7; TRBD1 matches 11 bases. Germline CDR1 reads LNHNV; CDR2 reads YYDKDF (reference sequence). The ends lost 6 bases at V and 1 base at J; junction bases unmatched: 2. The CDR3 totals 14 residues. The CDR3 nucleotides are TGTGCCACCAGGGGGACAGGGGGTTCCTACGAGCAGTACTTC. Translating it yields CATRGTGGSYEQYF.

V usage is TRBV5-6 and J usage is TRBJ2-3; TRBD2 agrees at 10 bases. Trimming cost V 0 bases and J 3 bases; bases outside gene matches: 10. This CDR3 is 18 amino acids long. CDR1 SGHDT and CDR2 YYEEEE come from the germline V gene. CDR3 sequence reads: CASSLAGSGGASTDTQYF. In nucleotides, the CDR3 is TGTGCCAGCAGCTTGGCCGGAAGCGGGGGGGCGAGTACAGATACGCAGTATTTT.

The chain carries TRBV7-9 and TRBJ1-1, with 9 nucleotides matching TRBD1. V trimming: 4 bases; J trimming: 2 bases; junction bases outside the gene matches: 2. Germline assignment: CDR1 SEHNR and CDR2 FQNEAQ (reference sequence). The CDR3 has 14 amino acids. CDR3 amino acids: CASSSGQGNTEAFF. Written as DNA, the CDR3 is TGTGCCAGCAGCTCGGGACAGGGAAACACTGAAGCTTTCTTT.

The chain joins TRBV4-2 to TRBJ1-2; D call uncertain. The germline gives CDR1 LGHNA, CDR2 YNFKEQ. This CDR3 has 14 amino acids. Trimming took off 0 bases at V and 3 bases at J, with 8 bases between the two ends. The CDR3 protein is CASSQEETYYGYTF. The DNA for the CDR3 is TGTGCCAGCAGCCAAGAGGAGACCTACTATGGCTACACCTTC.

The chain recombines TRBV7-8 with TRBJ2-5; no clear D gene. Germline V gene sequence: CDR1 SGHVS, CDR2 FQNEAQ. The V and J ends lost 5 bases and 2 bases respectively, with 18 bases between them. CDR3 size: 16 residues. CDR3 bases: TGTGCCAGCAGCCCCCGTTGGAGTGCAACTCAAGAGACCCAGTACTTC. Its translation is CASSPRWSATQETQYF.

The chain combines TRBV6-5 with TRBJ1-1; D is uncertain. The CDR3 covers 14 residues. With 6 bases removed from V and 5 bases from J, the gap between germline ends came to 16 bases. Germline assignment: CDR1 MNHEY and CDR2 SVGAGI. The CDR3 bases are TGTGCCAGCAGGGGCTCGGGGTCTCAAACTGAAGCTTTCTTT. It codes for CASRGSGSQTEAFF.

The CDR3: CATTTGSRGPEHTGNTIYF. CDR3 nucleotide sequence: TGTGCCACCACCACCGGGTCCAGGGGGCCCGAGCATACTGGAAACACCATATATTTT. The rearrangement joins TRBV15 to TRBJ1-3, with 8 positions matching TRBD1. This CDR3 comprises 19 residues. Germline V gene sequence: CDR1 LNHNV, CDR2 YYDKDF (reference sequence). Trimming cost V 7 bases and J 2 bases; bases outside gene matches: 19.

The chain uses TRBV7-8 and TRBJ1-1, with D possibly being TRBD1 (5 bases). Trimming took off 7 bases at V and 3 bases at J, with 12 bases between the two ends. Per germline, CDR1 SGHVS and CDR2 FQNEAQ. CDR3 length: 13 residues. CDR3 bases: TGTGCCAGCACCCGAGGGGCCGACACTGAAGCTTTCTTT. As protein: CASTRGADTEAFF.

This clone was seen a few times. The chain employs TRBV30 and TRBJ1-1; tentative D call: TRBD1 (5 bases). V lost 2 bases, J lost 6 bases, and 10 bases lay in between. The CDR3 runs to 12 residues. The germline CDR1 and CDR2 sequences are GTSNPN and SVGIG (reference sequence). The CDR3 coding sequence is TGTGCCTGGAGTCCAGGGTTGCCTGAAGCTTTCTTT. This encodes CAWSPGLPEAFF.

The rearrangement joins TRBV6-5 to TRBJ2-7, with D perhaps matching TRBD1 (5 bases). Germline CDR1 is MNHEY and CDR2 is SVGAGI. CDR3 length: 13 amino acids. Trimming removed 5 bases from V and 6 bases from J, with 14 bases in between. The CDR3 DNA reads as TGTGCCAGCAGTAGGGGCCCGGCGAGCGAGCAGTACTTC. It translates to CASSRGPASEQYF.

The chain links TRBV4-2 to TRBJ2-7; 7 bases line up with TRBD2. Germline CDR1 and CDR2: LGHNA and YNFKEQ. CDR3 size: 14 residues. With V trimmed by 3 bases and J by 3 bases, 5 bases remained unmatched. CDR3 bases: TGTGCCAGCAGCCAGCCGGGACTAAACTACGAGCAGTACTTC. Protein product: CASSQPGLNYEQYF.

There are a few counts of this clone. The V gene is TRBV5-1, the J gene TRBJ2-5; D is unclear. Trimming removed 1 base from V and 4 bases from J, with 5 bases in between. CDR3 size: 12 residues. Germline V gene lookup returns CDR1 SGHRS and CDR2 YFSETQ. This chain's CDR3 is CASSLSLETQYF. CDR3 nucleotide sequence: TGCGCCAGCAGCTTGTCTTTAGAGACCCAGTACTTC.

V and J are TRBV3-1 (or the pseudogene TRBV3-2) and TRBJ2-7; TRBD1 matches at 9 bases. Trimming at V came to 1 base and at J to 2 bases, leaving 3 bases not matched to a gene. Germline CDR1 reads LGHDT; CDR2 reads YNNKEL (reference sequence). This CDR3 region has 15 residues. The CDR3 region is CASSQGGTGPYEQYF. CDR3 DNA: TGTGCCAGCAGCCAAGGAGGGACAGGGCCCTACGAGCAGTACTTC.

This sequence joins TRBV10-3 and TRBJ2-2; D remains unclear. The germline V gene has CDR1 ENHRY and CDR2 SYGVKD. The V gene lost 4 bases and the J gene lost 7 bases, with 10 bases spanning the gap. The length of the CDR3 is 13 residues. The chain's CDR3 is CAISGPGGGELFF. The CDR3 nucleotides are TGTGCCATCAGTGGTCCGGGTGGCGGGGAGCTGTTTTTT.

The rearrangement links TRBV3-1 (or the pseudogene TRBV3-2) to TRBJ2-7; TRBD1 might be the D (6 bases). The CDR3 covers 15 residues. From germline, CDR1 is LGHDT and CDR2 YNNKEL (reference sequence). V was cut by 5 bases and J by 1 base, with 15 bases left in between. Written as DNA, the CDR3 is TGTGCCAGCAGCTATACGGACAGCCTTTCCTACGAGCAGTACTTC. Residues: CASSYTDSLSYEQYF.

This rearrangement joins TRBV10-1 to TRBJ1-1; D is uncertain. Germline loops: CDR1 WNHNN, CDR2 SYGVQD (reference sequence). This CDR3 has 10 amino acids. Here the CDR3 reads CARSCTEAFF. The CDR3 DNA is TGCGCTCGTAGTTGCACTGAAGCTTTCTTT.

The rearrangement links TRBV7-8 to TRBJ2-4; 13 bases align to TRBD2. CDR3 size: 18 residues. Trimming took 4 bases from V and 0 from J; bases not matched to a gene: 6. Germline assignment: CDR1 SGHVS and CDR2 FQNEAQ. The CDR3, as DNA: TGTGCCAGCAGCTCTGGACTAGCGGGGGCCAAAGCCAAAAACATTCAGTACTTC. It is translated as CASSSGLAGAKAKNIQYF.

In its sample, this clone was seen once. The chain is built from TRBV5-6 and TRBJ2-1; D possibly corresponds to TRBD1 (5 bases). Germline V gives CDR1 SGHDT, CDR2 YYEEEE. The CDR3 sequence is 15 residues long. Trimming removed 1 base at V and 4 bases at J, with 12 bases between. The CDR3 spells CASSLFGQVYNEQFF. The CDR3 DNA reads TGTGCCAGCAGCTTGTTCGGACAAGTTTACAATGAGCAGTTCTTC.

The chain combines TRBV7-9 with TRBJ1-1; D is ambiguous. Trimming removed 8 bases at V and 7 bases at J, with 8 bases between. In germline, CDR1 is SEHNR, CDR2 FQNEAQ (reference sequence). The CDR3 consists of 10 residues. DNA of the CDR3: TGTGCCAGCCCGAGTATTGAAGCTTTCTTT. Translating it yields CASPSIEAFF.

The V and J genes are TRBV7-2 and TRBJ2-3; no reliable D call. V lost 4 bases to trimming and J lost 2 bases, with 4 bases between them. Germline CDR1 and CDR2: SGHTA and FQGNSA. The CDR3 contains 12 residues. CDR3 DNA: TGTGCCAGCAGCTCCGTCACAGATACGCAGTATTTT. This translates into CASSSVTDTQYF.

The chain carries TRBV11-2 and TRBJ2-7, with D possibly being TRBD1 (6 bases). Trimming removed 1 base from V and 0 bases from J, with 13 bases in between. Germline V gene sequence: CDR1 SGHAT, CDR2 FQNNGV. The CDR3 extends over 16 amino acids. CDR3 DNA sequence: TGTGCCAGCAGCTTAGTGACAGGCCCCTACTCCTACGAGCAGTACTTC. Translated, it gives CASSLVTGPYSYEQYF.